This TCR beta chain derives from a study of vaccination and CD4 T cells after COVID-19. Trimming cost V 9 bases and J 4 bases; bases outside gene matches: 2. Germline CDR1 SNHLY, CDR2 FYNNEI. The CDR3 covers 11 residues. An Oncomine TCR Beta short-read assay was used to sequence the DNA from cultured CD4+ T cells. One entry per CDR3 protein results from TCRdb running MiXCR on the PCR reads. The table lists some 12,000 distinct CDR3 sequences, 58% of them singletons. Treatment given: roughly nine-day PBMC culture with coronavirus spike peptide pools or control peptides (ViraFEST assay). With regard to this clonotype: Its antigen is still unknown.

The sequence was obtained from a human donor who had recovered from COVID-19. This chain connects TRBV2 to TRBJ1-2, with 7 bases that match TRBD1. The specimen was CD4+ T cells from blood, cultured in vitro. The CDR3 region is CARRGRYGYTF. In DNA, the CDR3 is TGTGCCAGGAGGGGGCGCTATGGCTACACCTTC.